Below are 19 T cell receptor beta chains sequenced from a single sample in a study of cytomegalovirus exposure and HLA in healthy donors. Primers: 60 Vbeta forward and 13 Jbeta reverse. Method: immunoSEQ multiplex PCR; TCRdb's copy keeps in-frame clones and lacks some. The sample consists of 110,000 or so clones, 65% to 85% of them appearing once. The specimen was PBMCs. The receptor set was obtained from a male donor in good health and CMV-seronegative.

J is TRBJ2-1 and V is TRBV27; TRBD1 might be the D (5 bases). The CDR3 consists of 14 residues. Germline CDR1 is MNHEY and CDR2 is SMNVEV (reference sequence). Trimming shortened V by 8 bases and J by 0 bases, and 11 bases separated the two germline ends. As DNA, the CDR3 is TGTGCCAGCCGTTGGGGCGGCTCCTACAATGAGCAGTTCTTC. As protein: CASRWGGSYNEQFF.

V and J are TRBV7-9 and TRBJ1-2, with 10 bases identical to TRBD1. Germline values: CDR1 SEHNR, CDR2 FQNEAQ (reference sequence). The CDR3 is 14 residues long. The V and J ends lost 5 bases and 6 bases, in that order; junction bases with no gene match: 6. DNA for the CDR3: TGTGCCAGCAGCCCACGACAGGGGGCCGATGGCTACACCTTC. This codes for CASSPRQGADGYTF.

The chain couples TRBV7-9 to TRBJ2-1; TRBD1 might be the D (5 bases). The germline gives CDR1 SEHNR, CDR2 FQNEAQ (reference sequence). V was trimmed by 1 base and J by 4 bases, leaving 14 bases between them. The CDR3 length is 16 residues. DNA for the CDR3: TGTGCCAGCAGCTTAGGTGGCGGACACCCTTACAATGAGCAGTTCTTC. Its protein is CASSLGGGHPYNEQFF.

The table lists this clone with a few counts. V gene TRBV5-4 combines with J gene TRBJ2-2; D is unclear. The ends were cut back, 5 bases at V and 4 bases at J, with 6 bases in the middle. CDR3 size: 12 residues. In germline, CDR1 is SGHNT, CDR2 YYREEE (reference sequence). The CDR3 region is CASSASTGELFF. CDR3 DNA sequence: TGTGCCAGCAGTGCGAGCACCGGGGAGCTGTTTTTT.

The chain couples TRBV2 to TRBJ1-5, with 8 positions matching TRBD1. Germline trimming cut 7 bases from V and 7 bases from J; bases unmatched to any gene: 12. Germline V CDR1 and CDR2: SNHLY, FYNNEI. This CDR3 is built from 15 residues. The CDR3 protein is CASTLDRVDSQPQHF. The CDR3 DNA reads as TGTGCCAGCACCTTGGACAGGGTAGATAGCCAGCCCCAGCATTTT.

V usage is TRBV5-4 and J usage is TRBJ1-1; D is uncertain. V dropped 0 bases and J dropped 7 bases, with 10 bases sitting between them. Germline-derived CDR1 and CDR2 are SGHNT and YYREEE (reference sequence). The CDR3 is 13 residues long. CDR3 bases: TGTGCCAGCAGCTTGGGTAGTGAAGTTGAAGCTTTCTTT. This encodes CASSLGSEVEAFF.

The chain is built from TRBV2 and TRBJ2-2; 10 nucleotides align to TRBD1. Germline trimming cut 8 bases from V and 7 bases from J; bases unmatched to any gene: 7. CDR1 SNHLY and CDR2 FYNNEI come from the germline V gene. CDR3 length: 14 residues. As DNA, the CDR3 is TGTGCCAGCGTCCGACAGGGGGCTGTCGGGGAGCTGTTTTTT. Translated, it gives CASVRQGAVGELFF.

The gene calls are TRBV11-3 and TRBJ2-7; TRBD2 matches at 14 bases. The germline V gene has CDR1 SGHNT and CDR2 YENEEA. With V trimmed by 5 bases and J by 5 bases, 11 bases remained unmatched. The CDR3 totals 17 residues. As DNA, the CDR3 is TGTGCCAGCAGCCCCCGACTAGCGGGAGGGGACAGGGACGAGCAGTACTTC. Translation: CASSPRLAGGDRDEQYF.

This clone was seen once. CDR3 coding DNA: TGTGCCAGCAGCCAAGGTGGAGGACGCGGCTATGGCTACACCTTC. Translated, it gives CASSQGGGRGYGYTF. The gene calls are TRBV4-2 and TRBJ1-2; unclear D gene. The V end was cut by 1 base, the J end by 4 bases, with 13 bases between. CDR1 LGHNA and CDR2 YNFKEQ come from the germline V gene. This CDR3 is 15 amino acids long.

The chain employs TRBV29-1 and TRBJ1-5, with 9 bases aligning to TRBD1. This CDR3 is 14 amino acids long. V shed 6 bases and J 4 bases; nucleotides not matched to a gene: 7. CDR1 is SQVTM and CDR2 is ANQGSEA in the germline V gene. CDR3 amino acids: CSVAGTGNNQPQHF. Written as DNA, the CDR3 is TGCAGCGTGGCCGGGACAGGGAATAATCAGCCCCAGCATTTT.

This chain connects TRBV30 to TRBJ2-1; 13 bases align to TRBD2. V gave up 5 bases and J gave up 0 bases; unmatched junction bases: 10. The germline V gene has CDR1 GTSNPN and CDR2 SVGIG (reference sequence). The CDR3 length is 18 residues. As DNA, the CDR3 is TGTGCCTGGCGGGTCGCGTGGACTAGCGGGAGCTCCTACAATGAGCAGTTCTTC. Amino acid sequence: CAWRVAWTSGSSYNEQFF.

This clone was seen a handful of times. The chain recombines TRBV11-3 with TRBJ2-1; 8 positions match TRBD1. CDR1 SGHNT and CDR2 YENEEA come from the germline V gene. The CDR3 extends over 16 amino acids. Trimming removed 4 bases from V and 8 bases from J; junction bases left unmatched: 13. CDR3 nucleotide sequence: TGTGCCAGCAGCTATACCGGGACAGGTAGTTCCGATGAGCAGTTCTTC. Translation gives CASSYTGTGSSDEQFF.

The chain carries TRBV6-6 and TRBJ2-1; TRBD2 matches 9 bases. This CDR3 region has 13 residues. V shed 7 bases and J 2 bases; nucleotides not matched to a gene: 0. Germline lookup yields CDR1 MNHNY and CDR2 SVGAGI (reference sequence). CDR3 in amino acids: CASTSGTYNEQFF. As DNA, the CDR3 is TGTGCCAGCACTAGCGGGACCTACAATGAGCAGTTCTTC.

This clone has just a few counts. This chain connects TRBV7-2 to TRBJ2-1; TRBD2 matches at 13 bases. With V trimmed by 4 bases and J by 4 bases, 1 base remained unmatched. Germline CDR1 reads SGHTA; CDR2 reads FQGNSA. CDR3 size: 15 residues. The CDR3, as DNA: TGTGCCAGCAGCTCGGGACTAGCGGGGTACAATGAGCAGTTCTTC. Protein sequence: CASSSGLAGYNEQFF.

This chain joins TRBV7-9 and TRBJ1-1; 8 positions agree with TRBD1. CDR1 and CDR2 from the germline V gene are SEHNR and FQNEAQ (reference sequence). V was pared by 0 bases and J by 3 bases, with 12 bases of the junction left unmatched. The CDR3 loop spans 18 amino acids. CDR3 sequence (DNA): TGTGCCAGCAGCTTAGCCCAGACAGGGGCACCGTGGGACACTGAAGCTTTCTTT. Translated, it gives CASSLAQTGAPWDTEAFF.

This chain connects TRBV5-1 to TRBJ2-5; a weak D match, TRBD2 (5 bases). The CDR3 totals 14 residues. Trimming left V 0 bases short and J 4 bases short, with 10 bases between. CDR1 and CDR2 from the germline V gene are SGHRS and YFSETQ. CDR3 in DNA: TGCGCCAGCAGCTTGGCCGCGGGTTCAGAGACCCAGTACTTC. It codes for CASSLAAGSETQYF.

The CDR3 bases are TGCGCCAGCAGCTTCGGACAGGGGGCTAGGAAGACTGAAGCTTTCTTT. Its protein is CASSFGQGARKTEAFF. The chain uses TRBV5-1 and TRBJ1-1; 11 bases are a match to TRBD1. V lost 2 bases to trimming and J lost 5 bases; unmatched junction nucleotides: 8. This CDR3 contains 16 residues. CDR1 SGHRS and CDR2 YFSETQ come from the germline V gene.

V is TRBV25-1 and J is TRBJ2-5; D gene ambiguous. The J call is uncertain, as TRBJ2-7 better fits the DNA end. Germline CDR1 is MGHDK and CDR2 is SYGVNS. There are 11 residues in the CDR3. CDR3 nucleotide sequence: TGTGCCAGCAGTGAAATCCACGAGCAGTACTTC. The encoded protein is CASSEIHEQYF.

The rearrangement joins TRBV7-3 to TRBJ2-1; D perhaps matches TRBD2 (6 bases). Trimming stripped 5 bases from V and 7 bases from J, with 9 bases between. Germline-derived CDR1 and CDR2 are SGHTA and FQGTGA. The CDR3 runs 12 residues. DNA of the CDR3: TGTGCCAGCAGCGAGACTAGTAATGAGCAGTTCTTC. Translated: CASSETSNEQFF.